The rows below give T cell receptor beta chains drawn from one sample of a study of OX40 agonist ivuxolimab in advanced cancers. The method was immunoSEQ multiplex PCR; TCRdb's version includes in-frame clones alone and lacks a portion of them. The sample carries some 60,000 clones, approximately 83% recorded once. The sequenced sample was CD4+ or CD8+ T cells sorted from blood, obtained in a trial of the OX40 agonist ivuxolimab. The receptors were gathered from an adult with an advanced solid tumor such as melanoma, head and neck, liver or kidney cancer. CDR3s include the opening cysteine and the closing phenylalanine or tryptophan. A D gene is named only where the DNA matches it firmly. Size is omitted from some rows. Given values are once, few, many or a class for expanded clones.

D	size	V	J	CDR3	DNA
TRBD2	-	TRBV18	TRBJ2-5	CASSSGLGGTQYF	TGTGCCAGCTCGTCAGGACTAGGCGGGACCCAGTACTTC
-	-	TRBV4-1	TRBJ1-2	CASSQVGDRLLNYGYTF	TGCGCCAGCAGCCAAGTGGGGGACCGGCTACTGAACTATGGCTACACCTTC
-	-	TRBV6-1	TRBJ2-3	CASSGIQGWGDTQYF	TGTGCCAGCAGTGGAATACAGGGCTGGGGGGATACGCAGTATTTT
-	-	TRBV10-2	TRBJ2-1	CASEPWDSYNEQFF	TGCGCCAGTGAACCGTGGGACTCCTACAATGAGCAGTTCTTC
TRBD2	few	TRBV7-3	TRBJ2-7	CASSSTGTRDYEQYF	TGTGCCAGCAGCTCCACCGGGACTAGGGACTACGAGCAGTACTTC
-	-	TRBV11-3	TRBJ2-2	CASSLGGLGELFF	TGTGCCAGCAGCTTAGGAGGGCTAGGGGAGCTGTTTTTT
-	-	TRBV28	TRBJ1-2	CASSPRTGVYHGYTF	TGTGCCAGCAGTCCGCGGACCGGGGTATACCATGGCTACACCTTC
TRBD2	-	TRBV28	TRBJ2-5	CASSFWASGRQETQYF	TGTGCCAGCAGTTTTTGGGCTAGCGGGAGACAAGAGACCCAGTACTTC
-	-	TRBV28	TRBJ2-3	CASTPWVGSTDTQYF	TGTGCCAGCACCCCTTGGGTCGGGAGCACAGATACGCAGTATTTT
TRBD2	-	TRBV6-5	TRBJ2-5	CASSWLAGGETQYF	TGTGCCAGCAGTTGGCTAGCGGGAGGAGAGACCCAGTACTTC
-	medium-sized	TRBV10-3	TRBJ1-1	CAIGGGQNTEAFF	TGTGCCATCGGGGGAGGACAGAACACTGAAGCTTTCTTT
TRBD1	-	TRBV6-5	TRBJ2-1	CASSYYRGRGNEQFF	TGTGCCAGCAGTTATTACAGGGGGCGGGGGAATGAGCAGTTCTTC
TRBD2	once	TRBV15	TRBJ2-1	CATSRSGTSGRAYNEQFF	TGTGCCACCAGCAGATCAGGGACTAGCGGGAGGGCATACAATGAGCAGTTCTTC
TRBD2	-	TRBV28	TRBJ2-7	CASSSRTGTSGIEQYF	TGTGCCAGCAGCTCCCGTACCGGGACTAGCGGGATCGAGCAGTACTTC
-	-	TRBV2	TRBJ1-4	CASSAPTDTNEKLFF	TGTGCCAGCAGCGCCCCGACGGATACTAATGAAAAACTGTTTTTT
-	-	TRBV5-4	TRBJ1-4	CASSTNRAANEKLFF	TGTGCCAGCAGCACAAACAGGGCGGCTAATGAAAAACTGTTTTTT
TRBD1	-	TRBV6-1	TRBJ1-6	CASRTTGNNSPLHF	TGTGCCAGCAGGACGACAGGGAATAATTCACCCCTCCACTTT
-	once	TRBV6-1	TRBJ1-1	CASSERGVNTEAFF	TGTGCCAGCAGTGAAAGGGGGGTGAACACTGAAGCTTTCTTT
-	few	TRBV18	TRBJ2-5	CASSPGLQETQYF	TGTGCCAGCTCACCGGGGCTTCAAGAGACCCAGTACTTC
TRBD1	-	TRBV25-1	TRBJ2-2	CASSEGTGETGELFF	TGTGCCAGCAGTGAGGGGACAGGGGAAACCGGGGAGCTGTTTTTT
-	-	TRBV7-2	TRBJ2-7	CASSLVGLSTYEQYF	TGTGCCAGCAGCTTAGTGGGACTGAGTACCTACGAGCAGTACTTC
TRBD2	-	TRBV19	TRBJ2-2	CASRVRRAGGPDTGELFF	TGTGCCAGTAGAGTGAGGAGAGCGGGAGGGCCGGACACCGGGGAGCTGTTTTTT
TRBD1	-	TRBV27	TRBJ1-2	CASSLSPGGSGYTF	TGTGCCAGCAGTTTATCCCCAGGGGGGTCTGGCTACACCTTC
TRBD1	-	TRBV29-1	TRBJ1-5	CSVAGQGVNQPQHF	TGCAGCGTTGCTGGACAGGGGGTGAATCAGCCCCAGCATTTT
TRBD1	-	TRBV10-3	TRBJ2-3	CAIRTDRSDTQYF	TGTGCCATCAGAACGGACAGGTCAGATACGCAGTATTTT
TRBD1	-	TRBV18	TRBJ2-7	CASSPGTGNYEQYF	TGTGCCAGCTCACCCGGGACAGGGAACTACGAGCAGTACTTC
TRBD2	once	TRBV5-1	TRBJ2-7	CASRRTSGPYEQYF	TGCGCCAGCAGAAGGACTAGCGGTCCCTACGAGCAGTACTTC
-	once	TRBV5-1	TRBJ1-2	CASSRTSPTANYGYTF	TGCGCCAGCAGCCGGACAAGTCCCACCGCTAACTATGGCTACACCTTC
-	-	TRBV28	TRBJ1-1	CASSGPGSVSGEAFF	TGTGCCAGCAGTGGACCGGGATCCGTCTCTGGGGAAGCTTTCTTT
-	-	TRBV4-1	TRBJ2-5	CASSQDPRETQYF	TGCGCCAGCAGCCAAGATCCCCGAGAGACCCAGTACTTC
TRBD1	-	TRBV29-1	TRBJ2-7	CSVMDRGRSYEQYF	TGCAGCGTGATGGACAGGGGGCGCTCCTACGAGCAGTACTTC
TRBD2	few	TRBV6-1	TRBJ2-7	CASSEMGGASSYEQYF	TGTGCCAGCAGTGAAATGGGAGGGGCCAGCTCCTACGAGCAGTACTTC
TRBD2	-	TRBV18	TRBJ2-2	CASSPNLAGVYTGELFF	TGTGCCAGCTCACCAAATCTAGCGGGAGTTTACACCGGGGAGCTGTTTTTT
-	-	TRBV19	TRBJ1-6	CASSGRPNSPLHF	TGTGCCAGTAGCGGACGGCCAAATTCACCCCTCCACTTT
-	-	TRBV7-9	TRBJ2-1	CASSLASSYNGQFF	TGTGCCAGCAGCTTAGCTAGCTCCTACAATGGGCAGTTCTTC
-	-	TRBV10-3	TRBJ1-1	CAIRGPGMNTEAFF	TGTGCCATCAGGGGGCCAGGTATGAACACTGAAGCTTTCTTT
-	-	TRBV18	TRBJ2-7	CASSPDRTAYEQYF	TGTGCCAGCTCACCAGACAGGACAGCCTACGAGCAGTACTTC
-	-	TRBV2	TRBJ2-1	CASSPDTSSYNEQFF	TGTGCCAGCAGCCCTGACACAAGCTCCTACAATGAGCAGTTCTTC
-	-	TRBV14	TRBJ2-3	CASSQRGSPTDTQYF	TGTGCCAGCAGCCAACGGGGCTCTCCCACAGATACGCAGTATTTT
-	-	TRBV28	TRBJ1-1	CASSSPVGQGTFAFF	TGTGCCAGCAGTTCACCGGTCGGCCAGGGTACGTTCGCTTTCTTT
-	-	TRBV19	TRBJ1-5	CASSYMDSNQPQHF	TGTGCCAGTTCCTATATGGATAGCAATCAGCCCCAGCATTTT
TRBD2	-	TRBV30	TRBJ2-1	CAWSPTSLAGLLRGQFF	TGTGCCTGGAGTCCTACGTCACTAGCGGGATTACTTCGCGGGCAGTTCTTC
-	-	TRBV15	TRBJ1-1	CATSRDFGGFMNTEAFF	TGTGCCACCAGCAGAGATTTCGGGGGATTCATGAACACTGAAGCTTTCTTT
-	-	TRBV2	TRBJ2-7	CASNTQGSYEQYF	TGTGCCAGCAACACCCAGGGAAGCTACGAGCAGTACTTC
-	-	TRBV19	TRBJ1-2	CASTWRGVGYGYTF	TGTGCCAGTACTTGGAGGGGCGTCGGCTATGGCTACACCTTC
-	-	TRBV11-1	TRBJ2-7	CASSLAGHPANYEQYF	TGTGCCAGCAGCTTAGCGGGGCACCCTGCAAACTACGAGCAGTACTTC
-	few	TRBV5-1	TRBJ1-1	CASSSQPQEAEAFF	TGCGCCAGCAGCTCACAACCCCAAGAGGCTGAAGCTTTCTTT
-	few	TRBV10-1	TRBJ1-5	CASSESWDQPQHF	TGCGCCAGCAGTGAGTCATGGGATCAGCCCCAGCATTTT
-	-	TRBV5-1	TRBJ2-2	CASSLGQNTGELFF	TGCGCCAGCAGCTTGGGACAGAACACCGGGGAGCTGTTTTTT